The 21 T cell receptor beta chains presented below share a single source sample, sequenced in a study of cytomegalovirus exposure and HLA in healthy donors. A multiplex PCR was run with 60 Vbeta primers and 13 Jbeta primers. The protocol was immunoSEQ multiplex PCR, while the TCRdb copy is restricted to in-frame clones and leaves out a portion. The sample shows 130,000 to 150,000 clones, around three quarters of them seen only once. Sequenced sample: PBMCs. The source is a man in his forties in good health and CMV-seropositive.

CDR3 loop: CASSPGLTARYTF. CDR3 nucleotides: TGTGCCAGCAGTCCCGGTTTGACAGCGCGTTACACCTTC. This chain links TRBV28 with TRBJ1-2, with a weak D call TRBD1 (5 bases). V was trimmed by 5 bases and J by 11 bases, leaving 18 bases between them. Germline V gene sequence: CDR1 MDHEN, CDR2 SYDVKM. The CDR3 has 13 residues.

This clone was counted between two and nine times. The rearrangement joins TRBV7-9 to TRBJ2-6; unclear D gene. In germline, CDR1 is SEHNR, CDR2 FQNEAQ (reference sequence). V lost 1 base to trimming and J lost 0 bases, with 13 bases between them. The CDR3 length is 18 residues. The DNA of the CDR3 is TGTGCCAGCAGCTTAGAGGCAGGTGATAACTCTGGGGCCAACGTCCTGACTTTC. Its translation is CASSLEAGDNSGANVLTF.

The V call is TRBV6-5, the J call TRBJ2-7; D remains ambiguous. The CDR3 length is 15 residues. V shed 6 bases and J shed 1 base, with 16 bases lying between them. CDR1 and CDR2 from the germline V gene are MNHEY and SVGAGI. The CDR3, as DNA: TGTGCCAGCAGAAAAACTTCGGGTTCATCCTACGAGCAGTACTTC. The encoded protein is CASRKTSGSSYEQYF.

This chain uses TRBV5-6 with TRBJ1-4; TRBD1 might be the D (6 bases). Germline lookup yields CDR1 SGHDT and CDR2 YYEEEE. The CDR3 loop spans 17 amino acids. With 4 bases removed from V and 5 bases from J, the gap between germline ends came to 21 bases. The CDR3 DNA reads TGTGCCAGCAGCATGGGCCTCCTACAGGGAGTAAATGAAAAACTGTTTTTT. Its translation: CASSMGLLQGVNEKLFF.

CDR3 protein: CASSNQGQGVNSGANVLTF. The CDR3 nucleotides read TGTGCCAGCAGTAATCAGGGACAGGGGGTTAACTCTGGGGCCAACGTCCTGACTTTC. The rearrangement links TRBV28 to TRBJ2-6; TRBD1 matches at 11 bases. The CDR3 spans 19 residues. Trimming took 5 bases from V and 0 from J; bases not matched to a gene: 9. Per the germline V gene, CDR1 is MDHEN and CDR2 is SYDVKM. The variable domain in full, completed from reference TRBV28 and TRBJ2-6, reads DVKVTQSSRYLVKRTGEKVFLECVQDMDHENMFWYRQDPGLGLRLIYFSYDVKMKEKGDIPEGYSVSREKKERFSLILESASTNQTSMYLCASSNQGQGVNSGANVLTFGAGSRLTVL.

This clone was counted once. This sequence joins TRBV28 and TRBJ1-6; 8 bases agree with TRBD1. With V trimmed by 5 bases and J by 10 bases, 7 bases remained unmatched. This CDR3 is built from 14 residues. From germline, CDR1 is MDHEN and CDR2 SYDVKM. The CDR3 region is CASSTDRVLSPLHF. The CDR3 nucleotides read TGTGCCAGCAGTACGGACAGGGTTTTGTCACCCCTCCACTTT.

The chain has TRBV7-2 and TRBJ1-3, with 7 bases identical to TRBD1. This CDR3 comprises 15 residues. The J segment lost 5 bases and the V segment lost 5 bases, leaving 9 bases of the junction unmatched. Per germline, CDR1 SGHTA and CDR2 FQGNSA. CDR3 bases: TGTGCCAGCAGCCCTACGACAGGGTCGCGAAACACCATATATTTT. This encodes CASSPTTGSRNTIYF.

The chain has TRBV7-9 and TRBJ1-5; TRBD1 might be the D (5 bases). This CDR3 region has 13 residues. Trimming left V 6 bases short and J 12 bases short, with 18 bases between. Germline CDR1 SEHNR, CDR2 FQNEAQ (reference sequence). CDR3 bases: TGTGCCAGCAGGCCTCTGGGGCAGACCGACCAGCATTTT. This sequence encodes CASRPLGQTDQHF.

This clone was recorded only once. The gene calls are TRBV7-2 and TRBJ1-5, with D tentatively TRBD1 (5 bases). Germline V gene lookup returns CDR1 SGHTA and CDR2 FQGNSA. The CDR3 loop spans 13 amino acids. The V and J ends lost 3 bases and 4 bases respectively, with 7 bases between them. The CDR3 nucleotides read TGTGCCAGCAGCTTGACAGTGAATCAGCCCCAGCATTTT. It is translated as CASSLTVNQPQHF.

The chain couples TRBV19 to TRBJ1-4; no clear D gene. The CDR3 has 15 amino acids. The germline CDR1 and CDR2 sequences are LNHDA and SQIVND (reference sequence). V lost 6 bases and J 8 bases, leaving 19 bases between the germline ends. The CDR3 region is CASRPTGGLREKLFF. In DNA, the CDR3 is TGTGCCAGTAGACCAACCGGAGGGCTTCGAGAAAAACTGTTTTTT. Full variable domain (outside the CDR3, taken from reference TRBV19 and TRBJ1-4): DGGITQSPKYLFRKEGQNVTLSCEQNLNHDAMYWYRQDPGQGLRLIYYSQIVNDFQKGDIAEGYSVSREKKESFPLTVTSAQKNPTAFYLCASRPTGGLREKLFFGSGTQLSVL.

This chain uses TRBV25-1 with TRBJ2-5; 8 positions match TRBD2. Germline V gene data show CDR1 as MGHDK and CDR2 as SYGVNS. The CDR3 has 16 amino acids. V gave up 6 bases and J gave up 2 bases; unmatched junction bases: 11. CDR3 nucleotides: TGTGCCAGCAGCGACCCGGGGGGGGCGAGTCAAGAGACCCAGTACTTC. Translating it yields CASSDPGGASQETQYF.

This chain connects TRBV19 to TRBJ1-5; D is possibly TRBD1 (5 bases). CDR1 and CDR2 (germline): LNHDA, SQIVND (reference sequence). V lost 4 bases and J lost 5, with 9 bases in between. The CDR3 runs 13 residues. The CDR3 here is CASSRGRDQPQHF. CDR3 DNA: TGTGCCAGTAGTAGGGGCAGGGATCAGCCCCAGCATTTT.

The chain combines TRBV19 with TRBJ2-7; maybe TRBD1 (6 bases). CDR3 size: 12 residues. Germline-derived CDR1 and CDR2 are LNHDA and SQIVND (reference sequence). The ends were cut back, 5 bases at V and 6 bases at J, with 11 bases in the middle. The CDR3: CASSPKQGEQYF. DNA of the CDR3: TGTGCCAGTAGTCCAAAACAGGGCGAGCAGTACTTC.

A few counts support this clone. The V gene is TRBV7-2, the J gene TRBJ2-5; D unclear. The CDR3 sequence is 14 residues long. The V end was cut by 7 bases, the J end by 5 bases, with 17 bases between. The V gene's germline CDR1 is SGHTA and CDR2 FQGNSA. CDR3 residues: CASTLFILGETQYF. In nucleotides, the CDR3 is TGTGCCAGCACTCTTTTCATACTCGGGGAGACCCAGTACTTC.

The chain is built from TRBV7-9 and TRBJ2-5; D might be TRBD2 (5 bases). The V and J ends lost 1 base and 3 bases respectively, with 9 bases between them. Per germline, CDR1 SEHNR and CDR2 FQNEAQ (reference sequence). This CDR3 has 14 amino acids. The chain's CDR3 is CASSLVSGKETQYF. CDR3 DNA: TGTGCCAGCAGCTTAGTGTCGGGAAAAGAGACCCAGTACTTC.

This clone was seen just once. The chain has TRBV7-2 and TRBJ2-3; 10 nucleotides agree with TRBD1. Trimming at V came to 3 bases and at J to 4 bases, leaving 4 bases not matched to a gene. CDR3 length equals 15 residues. The germline CDR1 and CDR2 sequences are SGHTA and FQGNSA. The CDR3 sequence is CASSFGQGGPDTQYF. The CDR3 DNA reads as TGTGCCAGCAGCTTTGGACAGGGGGGGCCAGATACGCAGTATTTT.

The CDR3 DNA is TGTGCCAGCAGCCTAGGACTAGCGGGAGGAACGAATGAGCAGTTCTTC. Protein: CASSLGLAGGTNEQFF. This rearrangement joins TRBV5-4 to TRBJ2-1; 14 positions agree with TRBD2. The J segment lost 7 bases and the V segment lost 4 bases, leaving 7 bases of the junction unmatched. Germline CDR1 reads SGHNT; CDR2 reads YYREEE (reference sequence). The CDR3 has 16 residues.

The chain couples TRBV15 to TRBJ2-3; 14 bases are shared with TRBD2. Germline V lookup: CDR1 LNHNV, CDR2 YYDKDF (reference sequence). This CDR3 has 19 amino acids. V lost 0 bases and J lost 5; bases outside the gene matches: 10. CDR3 protein: CATSRDMTGLAGVEDTQYF. The CDR3 DNA reads TGTGCCACCAGCAGAGATATGACGGGACTAGCGGGAGTTGAAGATACGCAGTATTTT.

J is TRBJ1-5 and V is TRBV6-5, with a tentative D call TRBD1 (5 bases). V dropped 5 bases and J dropped 4 bases, with 9 bases sitting between them. The V gene's germline CDR1 is MNHEY and CDR2 SVGAGI. The CDR3 has 13 amino acids. The CDR3 nucleotides read TGTGCCAGCAGTACTGACAGAAATCAGCCCCAGCATTTT. Its translation: CASSTDRNQPQHF.

The chain uses TRBV6-5 and TRBJ2-5; possibly TRBD1 for D (7 bases). Germline CDR1 reads MNHEY; CDR2 reads SVGAGI. This CDR3 contains 14 residues. V lost 7 bases and J 4 bases, leaving 16 bases between the germline ends. The CDR3 DNA is TGTGCCAGCACCGGACAGGAGGGTACAGAGACCCAGTACTTC. This sequence encodes CASTGQEGTETQYF.

The chain uses TRBV28 and TRBJ1-1; D perhaps matches TRBD1 (5 bases). CDR3 length: 11 residues. Germline V gene data show CDR1 as MDHEN and CDR2 as SYDVKM. V was pared by 6 bases and J by 7 bases, with 9 bases between. The CDR3 here is CASREQVEAFF. The DNA for the CDR3 is TGTGCCAGCAGGGAACAGGTTGAAGCTTTCTTT.